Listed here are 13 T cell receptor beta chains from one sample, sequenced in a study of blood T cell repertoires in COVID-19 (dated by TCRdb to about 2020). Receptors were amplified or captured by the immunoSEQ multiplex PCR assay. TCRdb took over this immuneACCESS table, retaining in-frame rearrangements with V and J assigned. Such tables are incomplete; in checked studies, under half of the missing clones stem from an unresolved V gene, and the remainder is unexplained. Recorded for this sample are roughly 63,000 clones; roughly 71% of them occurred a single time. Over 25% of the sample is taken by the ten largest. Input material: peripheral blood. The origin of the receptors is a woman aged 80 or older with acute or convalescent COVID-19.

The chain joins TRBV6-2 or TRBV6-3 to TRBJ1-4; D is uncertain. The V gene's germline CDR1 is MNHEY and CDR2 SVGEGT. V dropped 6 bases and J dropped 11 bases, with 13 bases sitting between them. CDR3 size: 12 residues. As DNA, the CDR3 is TGTGCCAGCAGCCTCGAGAGATGGAAACTGTTTTTT. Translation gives CASSLERWKLFF.

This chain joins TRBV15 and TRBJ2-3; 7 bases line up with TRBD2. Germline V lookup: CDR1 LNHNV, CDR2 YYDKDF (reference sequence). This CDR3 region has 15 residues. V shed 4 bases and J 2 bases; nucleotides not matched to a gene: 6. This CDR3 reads CATSTTSVDTDTQYF. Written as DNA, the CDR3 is TGTGCCACCAGCACTACTAGCGTGGACACAGATACGCAGTATTTT.

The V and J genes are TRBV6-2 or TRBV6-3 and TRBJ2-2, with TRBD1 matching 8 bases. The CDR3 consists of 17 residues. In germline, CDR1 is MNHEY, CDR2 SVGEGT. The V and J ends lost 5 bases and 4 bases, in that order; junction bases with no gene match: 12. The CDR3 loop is CASSANMRTGGTGELFF. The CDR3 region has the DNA TGTGCCAGCAGTGCTAATATGAGAACAGGGGGCACCGGGGAGCTGTTTTTT.

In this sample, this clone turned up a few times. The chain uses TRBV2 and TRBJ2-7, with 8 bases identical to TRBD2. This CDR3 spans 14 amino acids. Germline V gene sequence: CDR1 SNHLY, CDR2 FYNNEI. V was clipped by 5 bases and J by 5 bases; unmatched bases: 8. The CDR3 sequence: CASSTAGAFDEQYF. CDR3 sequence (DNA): TGTGCCAGCAGTACAGCGGGAGCATTCGACGAGCAGTACTTC.

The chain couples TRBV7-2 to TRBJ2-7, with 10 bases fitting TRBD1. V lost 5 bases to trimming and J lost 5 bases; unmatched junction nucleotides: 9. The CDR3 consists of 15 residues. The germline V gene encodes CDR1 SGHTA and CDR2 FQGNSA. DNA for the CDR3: TGTGCCAGCAGCGCCCGGGACAGGGGAGTCCACGAGCAGTACTTC. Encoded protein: CASSARDRGVHEQYF.

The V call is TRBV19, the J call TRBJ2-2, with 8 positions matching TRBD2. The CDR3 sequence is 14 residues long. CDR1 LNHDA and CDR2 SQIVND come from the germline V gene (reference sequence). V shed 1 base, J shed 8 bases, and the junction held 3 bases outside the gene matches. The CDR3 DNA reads TGTGCCAGTAGTATAGGGGGACTAGGTGGGGAGCTGTTTTTT. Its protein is CASSIGGLGGELFF.

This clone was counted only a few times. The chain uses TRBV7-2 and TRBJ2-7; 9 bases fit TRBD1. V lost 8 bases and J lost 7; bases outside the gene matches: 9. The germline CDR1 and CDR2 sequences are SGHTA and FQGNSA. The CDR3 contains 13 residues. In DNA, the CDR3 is TGTGCCAGCGAGTTACAGGGGGCAAGGGAGCAGTACTTC. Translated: CASELQGAREQYF.

The CDR3 loop is CASSEGTGANYGYTF. Written as DNA, the CDR3 is TGTGCCAGCAGCGAAGGGACAGGGGCTAACTATGGCTACACCTTC. The chain is built from TRBV7-2 and TRBJ1-2; 10 bases match TRBD1. The junction had 3 bases not matched to a gene; V was cut back by 5 bases and J by 0 bases. The CDR3 runs 15 residues. The germline V gene has CDR1 SGHTA and CDR2 FQGNSA.

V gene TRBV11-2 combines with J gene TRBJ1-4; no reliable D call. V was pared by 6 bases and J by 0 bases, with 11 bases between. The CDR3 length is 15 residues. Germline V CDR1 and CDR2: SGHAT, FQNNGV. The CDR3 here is CASREDTSTNEKLFF. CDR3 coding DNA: TGTGCCAGCAGAGAAGACACCTCAACTAATGAAAAACTGTTTTTT.

The CDR3 DNA is TGCGCCAGCGGGGACAGGGCGAGCTCTGGGGCCAACGTCCTGACTTTC. Translated, it gives CASGDRASSGANVLTF. The genes are TRBV10-2 and TRBJ2-6, with 9 bases aligning to TRBD1. V was clipped by 8 bases and J by 0 bases; unmatched bases: 5. Germline V gene sequence: CDR1 WSHSY, CDR2 SAAADI. The CDR3 sequence is 16 residues long.

The CDR3 spells CASSSGTVTYEQYF. The CDR3 region has the DNA TGTGCCAGCAGTTCCGGGACAGTCACCTACGAGCAGTACTTC. The V gene is TRBV6-6, the J gene TRBJ2-7, with 7 bases that match TRBD1. With V trimmed by 4 bases and J by 2 bases, 5 bases remained unmatched. The CDR3 has 14 amino acids. Germline CDR1 is MNHNY and CDR2 is SVGAGI (reference sequence).

CDR3 sequence: CSVDFRGYGYTF. CDR3 DNA: TGCAGCGTTGACTTTCGAGGGTACGGCTACACCTTC. The chain employs TRBV29-1 and TRBJ1-2, with D unresolved. V lost 3 bases and J lost 8, with 13 bases in between. CDR1 SQVTM and CDR2 ANQGSEA come from the germline V gene. This CDR3 is 12 amino acids long.

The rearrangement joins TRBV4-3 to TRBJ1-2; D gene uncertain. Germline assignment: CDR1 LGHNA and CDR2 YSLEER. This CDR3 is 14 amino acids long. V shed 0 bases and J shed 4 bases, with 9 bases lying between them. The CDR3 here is CASSQDSGFYGYTF. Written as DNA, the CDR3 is TGCGCCAGCAGCCAAGATTCCGGTTTCTATGGCTACACCTTC.